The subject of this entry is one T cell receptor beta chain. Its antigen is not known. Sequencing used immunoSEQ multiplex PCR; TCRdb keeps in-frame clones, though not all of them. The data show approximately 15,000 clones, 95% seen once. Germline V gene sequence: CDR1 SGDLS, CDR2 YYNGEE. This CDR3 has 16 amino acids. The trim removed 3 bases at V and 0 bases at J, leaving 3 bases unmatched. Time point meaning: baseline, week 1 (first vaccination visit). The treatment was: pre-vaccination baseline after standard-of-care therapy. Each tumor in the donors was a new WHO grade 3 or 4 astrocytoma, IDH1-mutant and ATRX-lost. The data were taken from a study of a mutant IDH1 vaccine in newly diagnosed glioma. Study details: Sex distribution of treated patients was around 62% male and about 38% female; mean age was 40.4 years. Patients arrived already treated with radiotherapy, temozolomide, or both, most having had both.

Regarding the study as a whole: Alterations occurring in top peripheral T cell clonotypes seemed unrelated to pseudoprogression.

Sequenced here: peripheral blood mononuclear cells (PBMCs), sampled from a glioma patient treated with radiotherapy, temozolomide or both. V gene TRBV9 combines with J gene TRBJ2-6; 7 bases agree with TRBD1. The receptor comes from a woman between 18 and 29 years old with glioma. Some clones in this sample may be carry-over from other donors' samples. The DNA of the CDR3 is TGTGCCAGCAGCGGACAGGGTTACTCTGGGGCCAACGTCCTGACTTTC. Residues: CASSGQGYSGANVLTF.